Below, 31 T cell receptor beta chains from the same sample are listed, as sequenced in a study of blood T cells in healthy people across ages. Primers used in a second PCR of roughly 7 to 12 cycles were a sample-barcoded 5' primer and a J-beta primer mix. MiXCR, run by TCRdb on the 5' RACE reads, gives a single entry per CDR3 protein. The sample consists of 1.5 million to 1.9 million distinct CDR3 sequences, about 42% of them appearing once. The sample consisted of blood. Source of these receptors: a woman younger than 35 in good health.

The gene calls are TRBV6-4 and TRBJ2-5; 7 bases are a match to TRBD2. Germline CDR1 MRHNA, CDR2 SNTAGT. V dropped 0 bases and J dropped 11; count of bases not matched to a gene: 12. The CDR3 covers 15 residues. The CDR3 DNA reads TGTGCCAGCAGTGACTCGGCGGGGGAAAGTAATGAGCAGTACTTC. This encodes CASSDSAGESNEQYF.

Concerning this clonotype: At one end, the junction sequence differs from germline, possibly due to a read error. The V and J genes are TRBV3-1 and TRBJ2-5; 7 bases fit TRBD1. The J call may be in error: the DNA end matches TRBJ2-7 better. CDR1 is LGHDT and CDR2 is YNNKEL in the germline V gene (reference sequence). The CDR3 spans 16 residues. The CDR3 loop is CASSQGSWTGQPEQYF. The CDR3 DNA is TGTGCCAGCAGTCAAGGCTCGTGGACGGGACAGCCCGAGCAGTACTTC.

This clonotype was recorded a few times. The gene calls are TRBV24-1 and TRBJ2-3, with TRBD1 identical over 7 bases. The CDR3 totals 14 residues. With V trimmed by 0 bases and J by 9 bases, 5 bases remained unmatched. CDR1 is KGHDR and CDR2 is SFDVKD in the germline V gene. The CDR3 DNA sequence: TGTGCCACCAGTGATTTGCTGAACAGGGGCACGCAGTATTTT. Translated, it gives CATSDLLNRGTQYF.

J is TRBJ2-5 and V is TRBV21-1. TRBV21-1 is a pseudogene locus. This CDR3 contains 13 residues. The CDR3 is CASIKGWKETQYF. CDR3 nucleotide sequence: TGTGCCAGCATCAAAGGTTGGAAAGAGACCCAGTACTTC.

The CDR3 DNA is TGCGCCAGCAGCCAAGACATGAGAGGGCGCACCGGGGAGCTGTTTTTT. Amino acids: CASSQDMRGRTGELFF. J is TRBJ2-2 and V is TRBV4-1; tentative D call: TRBD2 (5 bases). This CDR3 is 16 amino acids long. Deletions cut 0 bases from V and 4 bases from J, with 12 bases between. Germline lookup yields CDR1 MGHRA and CDR2 YSYEKL.

This clonotype was detected only once. This chain uses TRBV13 with TRBJ2-1, with TRBD2 matching over 9 bases. The CDR3 contains 15 residues. Germline assignment: CDR1 PRHDT and CDR2 FYEKMQ (reference sequence). The V segment lost 5 bases and the J segment 7 bases; nucleotides outside the gene matches: 9. CDR3: CASSPPKLAGNEQFF. CDR3 DNA: TGTGCCAGCAGCCCCCCTAAGCTAGCGGGAAATGAGCAGTTCTTC.

The chain carries TRBV12-3 or TRBV12-4 and TRBJ2-1; D perhaps matches TRBD1 (6 bases). The CDR3 length is 16 residues. With 6 bases removed from V and 4 bases from J, the gap between germline ends came to 19 bases. DNA for the CDR3: TGTGCCAGCAGCTCCCAGGGGAGCCAGTCTTACAATGAGCAGTTCTTC. Amino acids: CASSSQGSQSYNEQFF.

The rearrangement links TRBV20-1 to TRBJ1-6, with D maybe TRBD1 (5 bases). The germline V and J ends were trimmed by 8 bases and 0 bases, with 17 bases remaining between them. The CDR3 is 16 residues long. Looked up from germline, CDR1 is DFQATT and CDR2 is SNEGSKA (reference sequence). The CDR3 loop reads CSSRPRTTSYNSPLHF. CDR3 nucleotides: TGCAGTTCACGACCCCGGACAACCTCCTATAATTCACCCCTCCACTTT.

The chain carries TRBV6-5 and TRBJ1-2; 7 nucleotides agree with TRBD1. The CDR3 contains 14 residues. V gave up 6 bases and J gave up 2 bases; unmatched junction bases: 6. The V gene's germline CDR1 is MNHEY and CDR2 SVGAGI. CDR3 loop: CASRPEQGNYGYTF. The DNA for the CDR3 is TGTGCCAGCAGACCGGAACAGGGGAACTATGGCTACACCTTC.

Only a few counts were recorded for this clonotype. J is TRBJ1-2 and V is TRBV20-1; TRBD1 might be the D (6 bases). The V end lost 1 base, the J end lost 6 bases, and 27 bases lay between the germline ends. Germline V gives CDR1 DFQATT, CDR2 SNEGSKA (reference sequence). CDR3 size: 18 residues. The CDR3 sequence is CSARGVGGNPMAPNGYTF. Here the CDR3 DNA reads TGCAGTGCTAGAGGGGTAGGGGGTAACCCTATGGCCCCTAATGGCTACACCTTC.

The chain employs TRBV3-1 and TRBJ1-2; D not resolved. Germline CDR1 reads LGHDT; CDR2 reads YNNKEL (reference sequence). Trimming shortened V by 1 base and J by 1 base, and 13 bases separated the two germline ends. The CDR3 is 16 residues long. CDR3: CASSQGLGKGNYGYTF. DNA of the CDR3: TGTGCCAGCAGCCAAGGATTAGGGAAAGGTAACTATGGCTACACCTTC.

Written as DNA, the CDR3 is TGTGCCAGCAGTTCTCGGACAGGGGGCGCTTACAATGAGCAGTTCTTC. Translating gives CASSSRTGGAYNEQFF. The V and J genes are TRBV12-3 or TRBV12-4 and TRBJ2-1; TRBD1 aligns across 11 bases. This CDR3 contains 16 residues. Trimming took 4 bases from V and 4 from J; bases not matched to a gene: 6.

This chain joins TRBV7-2 and TRBJ2-7; D is possibly TRBD1 or TRBD2 (5 bases each). Per the germline V gene, CDR1 is SGHTA and CDR2 is FQGNSA. Trimming cost V 1 base and J 2 bases, with 15 bases left between them. This CDR3 comprises 16 residues. CDR3 coding DNA: TGTGCCAGCAGCTTAGTCCACAACCGGGACGCCTACGAGCAGTACTTC. This codes for CASSLVHNRDAYEQYF.

The chain combines TRBV20-1 with TRBJ2-1; 8 bases map to TRBD2. Germline assignment: CDR1 DFQATT and CDR2 SNEGSKA (reference sequence). With V trimmed by 3 bases and J by 11 bases, 6 bases remained unmatched. This CDR3 has 12 residues. The CDR3 nucleotides are TGCAGTGCTAGGGCTAGCGGGTTTAAGCAGTTCTTC. This gives the protein CSARASGFKQFF.

With regard to this clonotype: One end of the junction varies from germline; a read error may be responsible. The rearrangement links TRBV18 to TRBJ1-2, with 8 bases aligning to TRBD1. The CDR3 contains 15 residues. CDR1 and CDR2 from the germline V gene are KGHSH and LQKENI. CDR3 coding DNA: TGTGCCAACTCACGGGGGACAGGCACTAACTATGGCTACACCTTC. Residues: CANSRGTGTNYGYTF.

The CDR3 DNA is TGTGCCAGCGCGCCGGGGGGACTAGCGGTCCGTGATACGCAGTATTTT. Its translation: CASAPGGLAVRDTQYF. This chain uses TRBV5-6 with TRBJ2-3; 11 positions agree with TRBD2. The germline V gene encodes CDR1 SGHDT and CDR2 YYEEEE. V shed 7 bases, J shed 6 bases, and the junction held 13 bases outside the gene matches. The CDR3 has 16 residues.

A note on this clonotype: The junction differs from germline at one of its ends, possibly a read error. The V gene is TRBV29-1, the J gene TRBJ2-1; D gene ambiguous. In germline, CDR1 is SQVTM, CDR2 ANQGSEA. The CDR3 has 17 amino acids. The CDR3 loop is CSATYSILLSSCNEQFF. For the CDR3, the DNA is TGCAGCGCGACCTATTCGATCCTCCTTAGCTCCTGCAATGAGCAGTTCTTC.

The V gene is TRBV5-4, the J gene TRBJ2-7; perhaps TRBD2 as D (5 bases). The DNA end favors TRBJ2-5, so the J call may be wrong. The CDR3 runs to 16 residues. CDR1 and CDR2 (germline): SGHNT, YYREEE (reference sequence). The CDR3 region has the DNA TGTGCCAGCAGCCCTGGTCGGGGAATAGATGGGGAGACCCAGTACTTC. Translating it yields CASSPGRGIDGETQYF.

The rearrangement uses TRBV20-1 and TRBJ2-1; TRBD1 matches 7 bases. The DNA end is more similar to TRBJ2-7, so the J call may be wrong. Germline loops: CDR1 DFQATT, CDR2 SNEGSKA (reference sequence). The CDR3 totals 15 residues. CDR3 nucleotide sequence: TGCAGTGCTAGTGGGGACAGCAGCTCCTACAATGAGCAGTACTTC. Protein product: CSASGDSSSYNEQYF.

The table lists this clonotype with a count of one. The junction and the germline gene differ at one end; a read error may be behind it. The V call is TRBV27, the J call TRBJ1-5; D not resolved. CDR1 and CDR2 (germline): MNHEY, SMNVEV (reference sequence). This CDR3 has 13 amino acids. Here the CDR3 reads CTSSFSGGQPQHF. The CDR3 DNA follows: TGTACCAGCAGTTTCTCGGGCGGTCAGCCCCAGCATTTT.

The CDR3 protein is CSAMGLAGVNEQFF. The CDR3 DNA is TGCAGTGCCATGGGACTAGCGGGAGTAAATGAGCAGTTCTTC. The chain links TRBV20-1 to TRBJ2-1, with 14 nucleotides matching TRBD2. Germline V gene lookup returns CDR1 DFQATT and CDR2 SNEGSKA (reference sequence). With 6 bases clipped from V and 7 bases from J, the junction kept 5 bases outside the gene matches. CDR3 length: 14 amino acids.

This clonotype showed up just a few times. The chain is built from TRBV6-6 and TRBJ1-2; D possibly corresponds to TRBD1 (6 bases). The CDR3 extends over 15 amino acids. The V and J ends lost 1 base and 7 bases respectively, with 16 bases between them. CDR1 and CDR2 from the germline V gene are MNHNY and SVGAGI (reference sequence). The CDR3 protein is CASSYLGRGTGGYTF. In DNA form, the CDR3 reads TGTGCCAGCAGTTACTTGGGCAGGGGAACGGGTGGCTACACCTTC.

The genes are TRBV4-2 and TRBJ2-3, with unresolved D. Deletions cut 2 bases from V and 4 bases from J, with 13 bases between. CDR3 length: 15 residues. Germline V gene sequence: CDR1 LGHNA, CDR2 YNFKEQ. This CDR3 reads CASSQSPGSPDTQYF. The CDR3 region has the DNA TGTGCCAGCAGCCAATCCCCGGGCTCTCCAGATACGCAGTATTTT.

This clonotype was seen a few times. The chain uses TRBV7-9 and TRBJ2-7, with D unresolved. The CDR3 contains 16 residues. V lost 2 bases, J lost 3 bases, and 17 bases lay in between. Germline CDR1 reads SEHNR; CDR2 reads FQNEAQ (reference sequence). The CDR3 loop is CASSLSRSRMNYEQYF. For the CDR3, the DNA is TGTGCCAGCAGCTTAAGTCGTAGCCGGATGAACTACGAGCAGTACTTC.

This clonotype showed up just a few times. The chain carries TRBV7-9 and TRBJ2-7; 9 bases line up with TRBD1. The germline V gene encodes CDR1 SEHNR and CDR2 FQNEAQ (reference sequence). With V trimmed by 5 bases and J by 3 bases, 8 bases remained unmatched. The CDR3 spans 15 residues. CDR3 amino acids: CASSQGQGRYYEQYF. The CDR3 region has the DNA TGTGCCAGCAGCCAGGGACAGGGCCGATACTACGAGCAGTACTTC.

The chain carries TRBV9 and TRBJ1-6; D gene unclear. Germline V gene sequence: CDR1 SGDLS, CDR2 YYNGEE. The ends were cut back, 8 bases at V and 13 bases at J, with 10 bases in the middle. The CDR3 contains 10 residues. The chain's CDR3 is CAREREPLHF. For the CDR3, the DNA is TGTGCCAGGGAGCGGGAGCCCCTCCACTTT.

This clonotype was seen a handful of times. V and J are TRBV25-1 and TRBJ1-2; 7 bases are a match to TRBD1. The CDR3 sequence is 14 residues long. J was trimmed by 4 bases and V by 8 bases; bases with no gene match: 10. Germline V CDR1 and CDR2: MGHDK, SYGVNS. Written as DNA, the CDR3 is TGTGCCAGCCGGGGACAGAGCAGCATCTATGGCTACACCTTC. Its translation: CASRGQSSIYGYTF.

In its sample, this clonotype was seen a few times. The chain employs TRBV2 and TRBJ1-4; 7 bases align to TRBD1. The V segment lost 5 bases and the J segment 7 bases; nucleotides outside the gene matches: 7. The CDR3 extends over 14 amino acids. Germline V lookup: CDR1 SNHLY, CDR2 FYNNEI. CDR3 protein: CASSLDGTAEKLFF. DNA of the CDR3: TGTGCCAGCAGTCTTGATGGGACAGCTGAAAAACTGTTTTTT.

The rearrangement uses TRBV20-1 and TRBJ2-1; no clear D. Germline values: CDR1 DFQATT, CDR2 SNEGSKA (reference sequence). This CDR3 is built from 11 residues. V shed 0 bases and J shed 10 bases, with 7 bases lying between them. The CDR3 DNA sequence: TGCAGTGCTAGAGAACTGGGGGAGCAGTTCTTC. Protein sequence: CSARELGEQFF.

This clonotype was seen a handful of times. This chain links TRBV6-5 with TRBJ2-5; D not certain. V was trimmed by 2 bases and J by 1 base, leaving 11 bases between them. The CDR3 loop spans 15 amino acids. The germline gives CDR1 MNHEY, CDR2 SVGAGI. The chain's CDR3 is CASSYTTTAQETQYF. The DNA for the CDR3 is TGTGCCAGCAGTTACACGACAACCGCCCAAGAGACCCAGTACTTC.

The sample holds a few counts of this clonotype. CDR3 nucleotide sequence: TGTGCCAGCAGTGATCTCTCCAGCTCCTACGAGCAGTACTTC. This gives the protein CASSDLSSSYEQYF. The chain recombines TRBV2 with TRBJ2-7; D call uncertain. The germline gives CDR1 SNHLY, CDR2 FYNNEI. V lost 3 bases and J lost 0, with 9 bases in between. This CDR3 is built from 14 residues.